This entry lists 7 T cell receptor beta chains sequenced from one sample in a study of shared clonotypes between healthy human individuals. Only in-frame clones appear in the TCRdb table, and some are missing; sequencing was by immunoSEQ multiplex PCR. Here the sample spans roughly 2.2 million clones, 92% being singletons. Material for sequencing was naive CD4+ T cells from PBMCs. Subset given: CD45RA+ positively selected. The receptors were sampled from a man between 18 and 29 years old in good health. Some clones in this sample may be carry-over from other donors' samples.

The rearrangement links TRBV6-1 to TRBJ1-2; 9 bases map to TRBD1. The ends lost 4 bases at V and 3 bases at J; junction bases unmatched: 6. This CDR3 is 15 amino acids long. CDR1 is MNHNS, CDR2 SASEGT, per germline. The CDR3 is CASSANRGPYYGYTF. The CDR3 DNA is TGTGCCAGCAGTGCGAACAGGGGGCCTTACTATGGCTACACCTTC.

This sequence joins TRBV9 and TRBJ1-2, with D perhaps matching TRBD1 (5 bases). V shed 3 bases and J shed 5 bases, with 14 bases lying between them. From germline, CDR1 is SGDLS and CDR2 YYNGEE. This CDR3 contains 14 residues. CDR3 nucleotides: TGTGCCAGCAGCGAGGGGAGGAGTTGGTATGGCTACACCTTC. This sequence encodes CASSEGRSWYGYTF.

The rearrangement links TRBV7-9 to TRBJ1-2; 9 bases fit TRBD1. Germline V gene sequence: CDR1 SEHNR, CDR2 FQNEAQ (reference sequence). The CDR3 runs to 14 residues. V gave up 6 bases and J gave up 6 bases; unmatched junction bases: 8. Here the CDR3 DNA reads TGTGCCAGCAGTTTTGGCGGGACAGGGAATGGCTACACCTTC. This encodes CASSFGGTGNGYTF.

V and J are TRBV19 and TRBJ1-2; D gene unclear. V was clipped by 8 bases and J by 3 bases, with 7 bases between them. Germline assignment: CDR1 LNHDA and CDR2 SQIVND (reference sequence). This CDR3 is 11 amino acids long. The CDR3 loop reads CASSVDYGYTF. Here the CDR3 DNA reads TGTGCCAGTTCGGTGGACTATGGCTACACCTTC.

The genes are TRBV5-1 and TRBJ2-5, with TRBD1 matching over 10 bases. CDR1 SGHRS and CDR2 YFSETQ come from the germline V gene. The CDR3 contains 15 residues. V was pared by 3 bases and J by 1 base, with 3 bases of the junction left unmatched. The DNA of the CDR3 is TGCGCCAGCAGCTACGGACAGGGGGTCCAAGAGACCCAGTACTTC. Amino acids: CASSYGQGVQETQYF.

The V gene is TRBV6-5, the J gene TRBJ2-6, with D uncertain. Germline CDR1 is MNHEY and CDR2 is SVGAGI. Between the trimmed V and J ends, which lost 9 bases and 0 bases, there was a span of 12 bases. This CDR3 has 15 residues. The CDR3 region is CASTKYYSGANVLTF. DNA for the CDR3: TGTGCCAGTACTAAGTATTACTCTGGGGCCAACGTCCTGACTTTC.

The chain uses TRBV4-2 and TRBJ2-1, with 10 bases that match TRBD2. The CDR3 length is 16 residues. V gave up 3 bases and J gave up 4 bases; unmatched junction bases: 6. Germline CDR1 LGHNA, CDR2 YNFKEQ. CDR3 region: CASSQVGTSAYNEQFF. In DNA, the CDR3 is TGTGCCAGCAGCCAGGTGGGGACTAGCGCATACAATGAGCAGTTCTTC.